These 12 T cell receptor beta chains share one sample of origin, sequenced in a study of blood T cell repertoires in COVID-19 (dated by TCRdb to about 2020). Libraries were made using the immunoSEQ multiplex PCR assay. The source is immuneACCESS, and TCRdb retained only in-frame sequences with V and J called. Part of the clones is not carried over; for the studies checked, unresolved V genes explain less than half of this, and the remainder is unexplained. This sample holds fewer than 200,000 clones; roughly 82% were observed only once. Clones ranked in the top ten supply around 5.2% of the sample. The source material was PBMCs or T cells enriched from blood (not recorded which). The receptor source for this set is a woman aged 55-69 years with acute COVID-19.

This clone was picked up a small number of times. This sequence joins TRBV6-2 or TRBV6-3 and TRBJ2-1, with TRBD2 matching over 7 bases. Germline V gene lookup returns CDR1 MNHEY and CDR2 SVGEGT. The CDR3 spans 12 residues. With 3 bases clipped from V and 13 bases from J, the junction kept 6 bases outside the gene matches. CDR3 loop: CASSYPLASQFF. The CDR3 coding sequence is TGTGCCAGCAGTTATCCACTAGCGTCACAGTTCTTC.

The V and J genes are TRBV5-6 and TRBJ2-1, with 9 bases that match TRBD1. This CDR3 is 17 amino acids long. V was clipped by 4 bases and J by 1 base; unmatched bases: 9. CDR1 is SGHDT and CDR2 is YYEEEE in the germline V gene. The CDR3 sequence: CASSQGQGLRSYNEQFF. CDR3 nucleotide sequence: TGTGCCAGCAGCCAGGGACAGGGTTTGAGGTCCTACAATGAGCAGTTCTTC.

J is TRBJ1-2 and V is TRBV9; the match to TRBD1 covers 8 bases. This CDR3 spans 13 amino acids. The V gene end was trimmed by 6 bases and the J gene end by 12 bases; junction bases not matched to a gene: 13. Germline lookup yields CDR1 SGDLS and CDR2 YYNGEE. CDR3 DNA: TGTGCCAGCAATAGGGCAGGGGGCGATAGGCACACCTTC. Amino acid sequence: CASNRAGGDRHTF.

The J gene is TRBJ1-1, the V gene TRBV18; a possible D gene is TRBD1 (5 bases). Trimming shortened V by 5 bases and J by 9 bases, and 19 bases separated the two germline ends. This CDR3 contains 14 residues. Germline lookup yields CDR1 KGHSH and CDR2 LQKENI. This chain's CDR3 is CASSETRGTGKAFF. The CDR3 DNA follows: TGTGCCAGCTCAGAAACGCGGGGGACGGGAAAAGCTTTCTTT.

CDR3 amino acids: CASSLVRGGKGNEQFF. DNA of the CDR3: TGTGCCAGCAGCTTAGTCCGGGGGGGGAAGGGAAATGAGCAGTTCTTC. The chain has TRBV11-3 and TRBJ2-1; 8 positions agree with TRBD2. V lost 1 base to trimming and J lost 7 bases; unmatched junction nucleotides: 9. Germline V CDR1 and CDR2: SGHNT, YENEEA. The CDR3 consists of 16 residues.

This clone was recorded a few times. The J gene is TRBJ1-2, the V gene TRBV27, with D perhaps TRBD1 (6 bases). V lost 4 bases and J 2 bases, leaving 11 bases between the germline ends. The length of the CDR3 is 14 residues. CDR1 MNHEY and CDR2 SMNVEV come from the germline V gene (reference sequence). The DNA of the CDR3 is TGTGCCAGCAGTTCTCAGGGGTTCAACTATGGCTACACCTTC. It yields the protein CASSSQGFNYGYTF.

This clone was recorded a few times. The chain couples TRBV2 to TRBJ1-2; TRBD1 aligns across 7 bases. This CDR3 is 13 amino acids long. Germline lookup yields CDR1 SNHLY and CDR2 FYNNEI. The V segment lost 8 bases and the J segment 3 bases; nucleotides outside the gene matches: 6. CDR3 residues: CASWTGWDYGYTF. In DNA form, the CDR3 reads TGTGCCAGCTGGACAGGTTGGGACTATGGCTACACCTTC.

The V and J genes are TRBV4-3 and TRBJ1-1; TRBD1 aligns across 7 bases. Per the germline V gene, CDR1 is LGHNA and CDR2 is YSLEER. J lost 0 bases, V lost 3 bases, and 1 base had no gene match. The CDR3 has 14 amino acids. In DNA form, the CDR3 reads TGCGCCAGCAGCCAGGGACAGCTGAACACTGAAGCTTTCTTT. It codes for CASSQGQLNTEAFF.

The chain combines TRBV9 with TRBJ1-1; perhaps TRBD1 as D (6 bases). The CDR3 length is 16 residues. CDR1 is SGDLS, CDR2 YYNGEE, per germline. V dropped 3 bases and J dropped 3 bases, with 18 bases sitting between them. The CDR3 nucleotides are TGTGCCAGCAGCGCCTCCCCCAGGGGTGGGTACACTGAAGCTTTCTTT. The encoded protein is CASSASPRGGYTEAFF.

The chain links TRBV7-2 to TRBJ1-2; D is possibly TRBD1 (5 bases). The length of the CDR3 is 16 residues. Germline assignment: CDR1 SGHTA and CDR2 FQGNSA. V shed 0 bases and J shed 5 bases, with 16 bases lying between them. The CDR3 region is CASSLARSGNGYGYTF. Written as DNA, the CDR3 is TGTGCCAGCAGCTTAGCCCGATCAGGGAATGGGTATGGCTACACCTTC.

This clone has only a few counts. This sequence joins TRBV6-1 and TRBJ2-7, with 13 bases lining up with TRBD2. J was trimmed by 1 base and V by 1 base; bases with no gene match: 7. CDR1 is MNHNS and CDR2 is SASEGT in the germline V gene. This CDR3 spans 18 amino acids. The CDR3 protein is CASSEGRTSGGVSYEQYV. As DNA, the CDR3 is TGTGCCAGCAGTGAAGGAAGGACTAGCGGGGGAGTGTCCTACGAGCAGTACGTC.

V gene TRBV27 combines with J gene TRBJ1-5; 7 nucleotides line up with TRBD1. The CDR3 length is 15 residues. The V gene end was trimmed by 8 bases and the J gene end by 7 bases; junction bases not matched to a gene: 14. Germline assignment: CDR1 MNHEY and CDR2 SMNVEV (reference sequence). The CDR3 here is CASGVGQLGDQPQHF. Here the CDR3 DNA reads TGTGCCAGCGGCGTGGGACAGCTTGGCGACCAGCCCCAGCATTTT.